The 7 T cell receptor beta chains given below trace back to one sample, sequenced in a study of PD-L1 blockade in urothelial cancer. Libraries were prepared by immunoSEQ multiplex PCR; TCRdb keeps only in-frame clonotypes and omits some of them. The repertoire includes around 100,000 clones, 91% of them detected once, and 0.92% sits in the top ten. Sequenced here: PBMCs, sampled around atezolizumab (anti-PD-L1) treatment. Source of these receptors: a woman older than 75 with urothelial cancer.

The rearrangement uses TRBV5-1 and TRBJ2-5, with TRBD1 identical over 9 bases. V gave up 4 bases and J gave up 2 bases; unmatched junction bases: 3. CDR3 length: 14 residues. From germline, CDR1 is SGHRS and CDR2 YFSETQ. CDR3 DNA sequence: TGCGCCAGCAGCACCGGGACAGGGCAAGAGACCCAGTACTTC. It specifies CASSTGTGQETQYF.

V usage is TRBV30 and J usage is TRBJ2-3; D is possibly TRBD2 (6 bases). V lost 0 bases, J lost 4 bases, and 11 bases lay in between. The CDR3 is 14 amino acids. The germline gives CDR1 GTSNPN, CDR2 SVGIG (reference sequence). The CDR3 DNA reads as TGTGCCTGGAGTGTGCGACTAGGCGCAGATACGCAGTATTTT. It specifies CAWSVRLGADTQYF.

The rearrangement links TRBV5-6 to TRBJ2-2, with D perhaps matching TRBD2 (6 bases). Germline lookup yields CDR1 SGHDT and CDR2 YYEEEE. With 4 bases removed from V and 6 bases from J, the gap between germline ends came to 16 bases. This CDR3 comprises 15 residues. CDR3 in DNA: TGTGCCAGCAGCAACATAGGACTAACGGCCGGGGAGCTGTTTTTT. Translation gives CASSNIGLTAGELFF.

This chain links TRBV10-2 with TRBJ1-1; 7 positions match TRBD1. After removal of 7 bases from V and 5 bases from J, the junction contained 10 bases not matched to a gene. The CDR3 runs 14 residues. CDR1 and CDR2 from the germline V gene are WSHSY and SAAADI. In DNA, the CDR3 is TGCGCCAGCACCGAATGGGGCAGGGGGACTGAAGCTTTCTTT. Translating gives CASTEWGRGTEAFF.

J is TRBJ1-5 and V is TRBV19; 10 positions agree with TRBD1. The V and J ends lost 5 bases and 4 bases, in that order; junction bases with no gene match: 5. This CDR3 comprises 15 residues. The germline CDR1 and CDR2 sequences are LNHDA and SQIVND (reference sequence). CDR3: CASSDRDRGNQPQHF. The CDR3 region has the DNA TGTGCCAGTAGTGACCGGGACAGGGGAAATCAGCCCCAGCATTTT. The full variable domain, in which reference TRBV19 and TRBJ1-5 provide the parts outside the CDR3, is DGGITQSPKYLFRKEGQNVTLSCEQNLNHDAMYWYRQDPGQGLRLIYYSQIVNDFQKGDIAEGYSVSREKKESFPLTVTSAQKNPTAFYLCASSDRDRGNQPQHFGDGTRLSIL.

The J gene is TRBJ2-7, the V gene TRBV28; 7 nucleotides match TRBD1. Germline lookup yields CDR1 MDHEN and CDR2 SYDVKM. The CDR3 loop spans 16 amino acids. V shed 1 base, J shed 9 bases, and the junction held 15 bases outside the gene matches. The CDR3 DNA is TGTGCCAGCAGTTTATCGTCCGGGACAGTTACGTCGAGGCAGTACTTC. This translates into CASSLSSGTVTSRQYF.

This clone was counted once. This chain connects TRBV28 to TRBJ2-7, with a tentative D call TRBD1 (6 bases). The V gene's germline CDR1 is MDHEN and CDR2 SYDVKM. This CDR3 has 14 amino acids. V dropped 9 bases and J dropped 6 bases, with 21 bases sitting between them. CDR3 nucleotide sequence: TGTGCCAGTCGGGACATCTCCGTTTCGTCCGAGCAGTACTTC. The encoded protein is CASRDISVSSEQYF.